The 21 T cell receptor beta chains given below trace back to one sample, sequenced in a study of blood T cell repertoires in COVID-19. Generated by immunoSEQ multiplex PCR, the TCRdb table keeps only in-frame clones and is missing some. Among about 200,000 clones listed, approximately 84% were seen once. Sequencing input: peripheral blood. These receptors all stem from a human donor with acute or convalescent COVID-19. The donor label of this sample is uncertain.

This sequence joins TRBV7-2 and TRBJ2-7; D not certain. Germline values: CDR1 SGHTA, CDR2 FQGNSA. The CDR3 covers 14 residues. The V end lost 0 bases, the J end lost 0 bases, and 6 bases lay between the germline ends. CDR3 protein: CASSLAFGSYEQYF. CDR3 bases: TGTGCCAGCAGCTTAGCTTTCGGCTCCTACGAGCAGTACTTC.

This clone appeared a single time. The chain recombines TRBV19 with TRBJ2-3; D possibly corresponds to TRBD2 (8 bases). CDR1 is LNHDA and CDR2 is SQIVND in the germline V gene (reference sequence). Trimming took off 8 bases at V and 2 bases at J, with 17 bases between the two ends. The CDR3 runs 15 residues. CDR3 coding DNA: TGTGCCAGTCCGGGGGGGCAGGGGGACACAGATACGCAGTATTTT. This gives the protein CASPGGQGDTDTQYF.

V gene TRBV7-2 combines with J gene TRBJ2-7, with TRBD2 as a possible D gene (5 bases). The length of the CDR3 is 14 residues. V was pared by 0 bases and J by 2 bases, with 8 bases between. The V gene's germline CDR1 is SGHTA and CDR2 FQGNSA. The CDR3 DNA reads TGTGCCAGCAGCTTAGCCGGGGTAGCCTACGAGCAGTACTTC. This sequence encodes CASSLAGVAYEQYF.

The CDR3 region has the DNA TGTGCCAGCAGCTTAGACCCCCCGGGACAGGGAAATTCACCCCTCCACTTT. Amino acids: CASSLDPPGQGNSPLHF. The chain employs TRBV7-9 and TRBJ1-6; 9 bases are a match to TRBD1. This CDR3 spans 17 amino acids. Germline CDR1 is SEHNR and CDR2 is FQNEAQ (reference sequence). After removal of 1 base from V and 7 bases from J, the junction contained 8 bases not matched to a gene.

A remark on this clone: Relative to the germline gene, one junction end is altered; a read error may explain this. The J gene is TRBJ2-1, the V gene TRBV7-8, with 7 bases matching TRBD1. There are 13 residues in the CDR3. Germline assignment: CDR1 SGHVS and CDR2 FQNEAQ. The CDR3 loop reads CASSADRARAKLF. As DNA, the CDR3 is TGTGCCAGCAGCGCCGACAGGGCCCGAGCGAAGCTCTTC. Filled out from reference TRBV7-8 and TRBJ2-1, the complete variable domain reads GAGVSQSPRYKVAKRGQDVALRCDPISGHVSLFWYQQALGQGPEFLTYFQNEAQLDKSGLPSDRFFAERPEGSVSTLKIQRTQQEDSAVYLCASSADRARAKLFGPGTRLTVL.

The gene calls are TRBV7-3 and TRBJ2-1; possible D gene TRBD2, 5 bases. V was pared by 5 bases and J by 8 bases, with 13 bases between. Germline CDR1 reads SGHTA; CDR2 reads FQGTGA. The CDR3 is 13 amino acids. For the CDR3, the DNA is TGTGCCAGCAGCACCTCTAGCTGGGATGAGCAGTTCTTC. The encoded protein is CASSTSSWDEQFF.

The chain couples TRBV19 to TRBJ2-7; 13 nucleotides align to TRBD2. Germline V gene data show CDR1 as LNHDA and CDR2 as SQIVND (reference sequence). CDR3 length: 16 residues. V gave up 5 bases and J gave up 2 bases; unmatched junction bases: 6. The CDR3 nucleotides read TGTGCCAGTAGTCCCGGGACTAGCGGGACCCCCTACGAGCAGTACTTC. This gives the protein CASSPGTSGTPYEQYF.

This chain joins TRBV5-1 and TRBJ2-7; tentative D call: TRBD2 (6 bases). Germline V lookup: CDR1 SGHRS, CDR2 YFSETQ. V shed 5 bases and J shed 2 bases, with 11 bases lying between them. CDR3 size: 13 residues. This CDR3 is CASRTGDPYEQYF. The CDR3 DNA reads as TGCGCCAGCAGGACGGGAGACCCCTACGAGCAGTACTTC.

This clone was counted between two and nine times. The chain carries TRBV29-1 and TRBJ1-2; D remains ambiguous. Germline V gene lookup returns CDR1 SQVTM and CDR2 ANQGSEA. The CDR3 runs to 12 residues. The ends were cut back, 6 bases at V and 10 bases at J, with 18 bases in the middle. DNA for the CDR3: TGCAGCGTGTCCCAGGCCATGGCTTTCTACACCTTC. Residues: CSVSQAMAFYTF. Combining the CDR3 with reference TRBV29-1 and TRBJ1-2 gives the whole variable domain SAVISQKPSRDICQRGTSLTIQCQVDSQVTMMFWYRQQPGQSLTLIATANQGSEATYESGFVIDKFPISRPNLTFSTLTVSNMSPEDSSIYLCSVSQAMAFYTFGSGTRLTVV.

The chain has TRBV5-4 and TRBJ2-1; 7 nucleotides agree with TRBD2. Per germline, CDR1 SGHNT and CDR2 YYREEE (reference sequence). V was pared by 4 bases and J by 2 bases, with 3 bases of the junction left unmatched. The CDR3 sequence is 14 residues long. The CDR3 region has the DNA TGTGCCAGCAGCCCAAGCGGGGCCTACAATGAGCAGTTCTTC. It translates to CASSPSGAYNEQFF.

The chain joins TRBV30 to TRBJ2-1; the D is unclear. The CDR3 runs to 12 residues. CDR1 and CDR2 from the germline V gene are GTSNPN and SVGIG (reference sequence). Trimming removed 1 base at V and 9 bases at J, with 10 bases between. The CDR3 sequence is CAWSESVGEQFF. Here the CDR3 DNA reads TGTGCCTGGAGTGAATCAGTTGGTGAGCAGTTCTTC.

The chain recombines TRBV2 with TRBJ1-1, with no clear D. The CDR3 consists of 11 residues. Germline assignment: CDR1 SNHLY and CDR2 FYNNEI. V lost 5 bases to trimming and J lost 4 bases, with 5 bases between them. For the CDR3, the DNA is TGTGCCAGCAGTCAGGTCACTGAAGCTTTCTTT. It encodes CASSQVTEAFF. Based on the CDR3 plus reference TRBV2 and TRBJ1-1, the full variable domain is EPEVTQTPSHQVTQMGQEVILRCVPISNHLYFYWYRQILGQKVEFLVSFYNNEISEKSEIFDDQFSVERPDGSNFTLKIRSTKLEDSAMYFCASSQVTEAFFGQGTRLTVV.

The V and J genes are TRBV7-8 and TRBJ1-5; D is uncertain. The CDR3 is made up of 14 amino acids. With 5 bases removed from V and 5 bases from J, the gap between germline ends came to 13 bases. Germline lookup yields CDR1 SGHVS and CDR2 FQNEAQ. The CDR3 loop is CASSPAYRDQPQHF. DNA for the CDR3: TGTGCCAGCAGCCCCGCTTACCGGGATCAGCCCCAGCATTTT.

The CDR3, as DNA: TGTGCCAGCAGTTTTATCGGTGGCAGGGGGCGGGTCAACTATGGCTACACCTTC. It is translated as CASSFIGGRGRVNYGYTF. The chain is built from TRBV27 and TRBJ1-2; TRBD1 matches at 8 bases. CDR1 is MNHEY, CDR2 SMNVEV, per germline (reference sequence). J was trimmed by 2 bases and V by 3 bases; bases with no gene match: 14. The CDR3 covers 18 residues.

This rearrangement joins TRBV5-1 to TRBJ2-7; 10 positions match TRBD2. J gave up 2 bases and V 0 bases, and 2 bases lay outside the gene matches. The CDR3 loop spans 15 amino acids. Germline loops: CDR1 SGHRS, CDR2 YFSETQ. CDR3 region: CASSLASGSPYEQYF. The CDR3 DNA reads as TGCGCCAGCAGCTTGGCTAGCGGGAGTCCCTACGAGCAGTACTTC.

The chain joins TRBV11-2 to TRBJ2-7; the D gene is possibly TRBD1 (5 bases). Trimming left V 5 bases short and J 1 base short, with 12 bases between. CDR3 length: 14 residues. Looked up from germline, CDR1 is SGHAT and CDR2 is FQNNGV. The CDR3 loop reads CASSLGPLSYEQYF. The CDR3 DNA is TGTGCCAGCAGCCTGGGGCCATTATCCTACGAGCAGTACTTC.

The V gene is TRBV12-3 or TRBV12-4, the J gene TRBJ1-1, with D hard to call. This CDR3 region has 12 residues. Trimming stripped 5 bases from V and 4 bases from J, with 8 bases between. The CDR3 spells CASSRRTTEAFF. DNA for the CDR3: TGTGCCAGCAGTCGGAGGACCACTGAAGCTTTCTTT.

The chain couples TRBV4-2 to TRBJ2-6; 7 bases fit TRBD1. The CDR3 consists of 18 residues. The junction had 8 bases not matched to a gene; V was cut back by 3 bases and J by 0 bases. Germline lookup yields CDR1 LGHNA and CDR2 YNFKEQ. The CDR3 DNA sequence: TGTGCCAGCAGCCAGAGGACAGGCTTAAGCTCTGGGGCCAACGTCCTGACTTTC. Its translation is CASSQRTGLSSGANVLTF.

V gene TRBV10-3 combines with J gene TRBJ1-6, with D unclear. Germline CDR1 reads ENHRY; CDR2 reads SYGVKD. V was shortened by 6 bases and J by 4 bases, with 10 bases between the two germline ends. This CDR3 spans 14 amino acids. The CDR3 nucleotides read TGTGCCATCAGGGCGGAGGATTATAATTCACCCCTCCACTTT. This sequence encodes CAIRAEDYNSPLHF.

This clone has a single count. The chain uses TRBV6-5 and TRBJ2-5; TRBD1 agrees at 9 bases. CDR1 MNHEY and CDR2 SVGAGI come from the germline V gene. The CDR3 is 16 residues long. The trim removed 2 bases at V and 5 bases at J, leaving 9 bases unmatched. The CDR3, as DNA: TGTGCCAGCAGTTACCGCCTGGGACAGGGACAGGAGACCCAGTACTTC. It encodes CASSYRLGQGQETQYF.

The chain is built from TRBV6-2 or TRBV6-3 and TRBJ2-1; 8 nucleotides line up with TRBD2. Germline CDR1 reads MNHEY; CDR2 reads SVGEGT. This CDR3 comprises 16 residues. J lost 5 bases, V lost 2 bases, and 8 bases had no gene match. CDR3 sequence: CASSYGISGDNNEQFF. CDR3 nucleotides: TGTGCCAGCAGTTACGGCATTAGCGGGGATAACAATGAGCAGTTCTTC.